The rows below give T cell receptor beta chains drawn from one sample of a study of PD-1 blockade in classical Hodgkin lymphoma. Data came from immunoSEQ multiplex PCR; TCRdb stores just in-frame clones and leaves some out. The sample lists approximately 99,000 clones; roughly 76% were seen once. This sample comprised peripheral blood mononuclear cells (PBMCs), obtained before the second cycle of nivolumab. The receptors shown here come from a human donor with classical Hodgkin lymphoma. The conserved cysteine and the conserved F or W are not part of the CDR3 here. The order of the fields is J gene, V gene, clone size, CDR3 protein. A clone size is listed for some rows: how often the clone was seen (once, few, many), or a class if it is expanded.

j_call: TRBJ2-1; v_call: TRBV11-3; clone_size: .; cdr3_aa: ASSSTLGGEQF
j_call: TRBJ2-5; v_call: TRBV28; clone_size: .; cdr3_aa: ASSPFLLGETQY
j_call: TRBJ2-3; v_call: TRBV2; clone_size: once; cdr3_aa: ASSEESGSTDTQY
j_call: TRBJ2-2; v_call: TRBV6-5; clone_size: .; cdr3_aa: ASSLDTGELF
j_call: TRBJ2-7; v_call: TRBV5-1; clone_size: few; cdr3_aa: ASSLGIGQKGYEQY
j_call: TRBJ2-7; v_call: TRBV18; clone_size: few; cdr3_aa: ASSQDRTKQY
j_call: TRBJ2-4; v_call: TRBV27; clone_size: .; cdr3_aa: ASSTLQGERSKNIQY
j_call: TRBJ2-7; v_call: TRBV10-3; clone_size: .; cdr3_aa: AIRKAGEDEQY
j_call: TRBJ2-2; v_call: TRBV5-6; clone_size: few; cdr3_aa: ASSLAGGGTGELF
j_call: TRBJ2-1; v_call: TRBV5-4; clone_size: .; cdr3_aa: ASSSPGLYEQF
j_call: TRBJ1-5; v_call: TRBV10-3; clone_size: .; cdr3_aa: AISEGQGRNQPQH
j_call: TRBJ2-3; v_call: TRBV11-3; clone_size: .; cdr3_aa: ASSRQGPTDTQY
j_call: TRBJ2-3; v_call: TRBV18; clone_size: once; cdr3_aa: ASSPTGVPDTQY
j_call: TRBJ2-3; v_call: TRBV19; clone_size: once; cdr3_aa: ASSLLGAGSTDTQY
j_call: TRBJ2-2; v_call: TRBV28; clone_size: .; cdr3_aa: ASRLPNTGELF
j_call: TRBJ1-2; v_call: TRBV28; clone_size: .; cdr3_aa: ASLLDRGGGYT
j_call: TRBJ2-1; v_call: TRBV7-7; clone_size: .; cdr3_aa: ASSFDRVNEQF
j_call: TRBJ1-5; v_call: TRBV6-5; clone_size: .; cdr3_aa: ASSLQSSNQPQH